This TCR beta chain was captured by sequencing in a study of blood T cells in healthy people across ages. This clonotype was found a few times. The authors drew around 9.3 milliliters of peripheral blood from each donor. The authors ran a second PCR of about 6 to 11 cycles using a sample-barcoded 5' primer and a J-beta primer mix. TCRdb used MiXCR to reprocess the 5' RACE reads, holding one entry per CDR3 protein. The table lists 730,000 or so distinct CDR3 sequences, roughly two fifths of them singletons, with 20% in the top ten. Trimming took off 1 base at V and 3 bases at J, with 9 bases between the two ends. The CDR3 runs to 14 residues.

The gene calls are TRBV12-3 or TRBV12-4 and TRBJ1-2; D may be TRBD1 (6 bases). Sequencing was performed on blood. The sequence derives from a woman between 55 and 75 years old in good health. The CDR3, as DNA: TGTGCCAGCAGTTTAGGGTGGACAGACTATGGCTACACCTTC. This encodes CASSLGWTDYGYTF.